The clone carrying this T cell receptor beta chain was seen a single time. The data are from a study of cytomegalovirus exposure and HLA in healthy donors. Germline V gene lookup returns CDR1 GTSNPN and CDR2 SVGIG (reference sequence). The length of the CDR3 is 14 residues. V was trimmed by 4 bases and J by 0 bases, leaving 13 bases between them. The PCR contained 60 Vbeta and 13 Jbeta primers. Using immunoSEQ multiplex PCR, the repertoire was profiled, and TCRdb retains in-frame clones only, with some absent. The profile shows some 200,000 clones, about 85% of them singletons. The sequence came from a male donor in good health and CMV-seropositive. The specimen was PBMCs. The chain employs TRBV30 and TRBJ2-7; a possible D gene is TRBD2 (6 bases). The CDR3 nucleotides read TGTGCCTGGAAGGGAGGAGCGTACTCCTACGAGCAGTACTTC. Protein: CAWKGGAYSYEQYF.